This entry concerns a single T cell receptor beta chain. The antigen is not known. V was clipped by 2 bases and J by 0 bases; unmatched bases: 2. Germline-derived CDR1 and CDR2 are SGHRS and YFSETQ. The CDR3 has 14 amino acids. TCRdb reprocessed the 5' RACE reads with MiXCR, giving one entry per CDR3 protein. Among around 200,000 distinct CDR3 sequences listed, less than 20% were seen once. The data were taken from a study of T-cell memory formation after mild COVID-19. Study information: In these data, TCR clusters were largely donor specific.

Points from the study as a whole: Researchers found some responding clones in pre-infection memory, a sign that cross-reactive memory joined. CD4/CD8 balance held among clones contracting day 15 to 85, and later expanders leaned CD4+.

The source material was PBMCs or a T cell subset sorted from them (not recorded which). The receptor was derived from a man younger than 35 who had mild COVID-19 (a few samples of this study predate the infection). Cell type and time point are not known. This chain connects TRBV5-1 to TRBJ2-7, with 7 bases fitting TRBD2. Written as DNA, the CDR3 is TGCGCCAGCAGCTTCGGGAGGAGCTCCTACGAGCAGTACTTC. Protein sequence: CASSFGRSSYEQYF.